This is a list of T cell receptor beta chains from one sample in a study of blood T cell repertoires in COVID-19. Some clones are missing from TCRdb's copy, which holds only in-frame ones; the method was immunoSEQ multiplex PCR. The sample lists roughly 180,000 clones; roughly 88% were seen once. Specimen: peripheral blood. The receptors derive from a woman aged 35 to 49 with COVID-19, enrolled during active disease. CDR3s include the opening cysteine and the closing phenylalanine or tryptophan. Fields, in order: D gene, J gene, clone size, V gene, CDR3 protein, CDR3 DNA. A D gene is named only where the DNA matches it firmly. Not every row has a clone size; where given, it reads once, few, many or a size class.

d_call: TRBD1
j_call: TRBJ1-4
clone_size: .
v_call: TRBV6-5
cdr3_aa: CASSPGTVYEKLFF
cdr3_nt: TGTGCCAGCAGCCCCGGGACAGTATATGAAAAACTGTTTTTT

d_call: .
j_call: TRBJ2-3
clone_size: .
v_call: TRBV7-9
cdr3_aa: CASSSPTDYSTDTQYF
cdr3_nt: TGTGCCAGCAGCTCCCCTACCGACTATAGCACAGATACGCAGTATTTT

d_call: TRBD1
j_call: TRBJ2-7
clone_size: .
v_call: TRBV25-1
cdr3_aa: CASSSDRGFYEQYF
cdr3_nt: TGTGCCAGCAGCTCCGACAGGGGTTTCTACGAGCAGTACTTC

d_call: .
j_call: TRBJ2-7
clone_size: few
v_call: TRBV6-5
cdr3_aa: CASSQSYEQYF
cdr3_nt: TGTGCCAGCAGTCAGTCCTACGAGCAGTACTTC

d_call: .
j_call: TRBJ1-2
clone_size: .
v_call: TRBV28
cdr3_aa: CASSFGAYGYTF
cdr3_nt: TGTGCCAGCAGTTTTGGGGCCTATGGCTACACCTTC

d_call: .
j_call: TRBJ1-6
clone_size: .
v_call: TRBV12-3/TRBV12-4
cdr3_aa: CASSLARIPLHF
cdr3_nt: TGTGCCAGCAGTTTAGCTCGTATACCCCTCCACTTT

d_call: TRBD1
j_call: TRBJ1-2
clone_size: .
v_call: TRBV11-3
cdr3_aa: CASSRGQGAPVNGYTF
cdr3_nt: TGTGCCAGCAGCCGGGGACAGGGGGCGCCGGTTAATGGCTACACCTTC

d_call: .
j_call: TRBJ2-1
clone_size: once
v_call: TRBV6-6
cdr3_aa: CASSLESEQFF
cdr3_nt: TGTGCCAGCAGTTTAGAGAGTGAGCAGTTCTTC

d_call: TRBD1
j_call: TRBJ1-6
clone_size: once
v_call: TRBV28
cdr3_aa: CASSPGGSYNSPLHF
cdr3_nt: TGTGCCAGCAGTCCAGGGGGCTCCTATAATTCACCCCTCCACTTT

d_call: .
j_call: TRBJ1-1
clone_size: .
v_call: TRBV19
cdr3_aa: CASSIFAPSWRYETEAFF
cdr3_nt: TGTGCCAGTAGTATATTTGCCCCCTCGTGGAGGTACGAAACTGAAGCTTTCTTT

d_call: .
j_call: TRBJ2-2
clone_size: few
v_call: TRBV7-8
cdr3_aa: CASSPTSATGELFF
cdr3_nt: TGTGCCAGCAGCCCGACCAGCGCCACCGGGGAGCTGTTTTTT

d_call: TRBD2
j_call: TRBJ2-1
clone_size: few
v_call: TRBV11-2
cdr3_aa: CASSLRAGEAYNEQFF
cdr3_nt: TGTGCCAGCAGCTTGAGAGCGGGAGAAGCCTACAATGAGCAGTTCTTC

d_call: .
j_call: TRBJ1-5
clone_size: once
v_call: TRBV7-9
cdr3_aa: CASSQGSSFYSNQPQHF
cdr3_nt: TGTGCCAGCTCCCAGGGGTCCTCATTTTATAGCAATCAGCCCCAGCATTTT

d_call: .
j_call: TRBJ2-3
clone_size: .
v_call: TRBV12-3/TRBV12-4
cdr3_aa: CASSSTEANTQYF
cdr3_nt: TGTGCCAGCAGTTCTACGGAGGCTAATACGCAGTATTTT

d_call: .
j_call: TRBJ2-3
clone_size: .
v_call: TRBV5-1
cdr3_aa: CASSFQGAGSTDTQYF
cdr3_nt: TGCGCCAGCAGCTTCCAAGGGGCGGGAAGCACAGATACGCAGTATTTT

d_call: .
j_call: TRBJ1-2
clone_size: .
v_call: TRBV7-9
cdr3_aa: CASSLTVNYGYTF
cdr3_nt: TGTGCCAGCAGCTTGACAGTCAACTATGGCTACACCTTC

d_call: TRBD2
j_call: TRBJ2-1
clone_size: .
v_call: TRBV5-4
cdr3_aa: CASSEAGTSGVNEQFF
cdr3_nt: TGTGCCAGCAGCGAGGCAGGGACTAGCGGGGTCAATGAGCAGTTCTTC

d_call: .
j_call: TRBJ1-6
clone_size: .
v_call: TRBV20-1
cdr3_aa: CSATPLSVLHF
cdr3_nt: TGCAGTGCCACCCCCCTAAGTGTCCTCCACTTT

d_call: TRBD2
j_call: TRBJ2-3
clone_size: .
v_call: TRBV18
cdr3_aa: CASSELAGGSSTDTQYF
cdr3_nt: TGTGCCAGCTCAGAATTAGCGGGAGGTTCTAGCACAGATACGCAGTATTTT

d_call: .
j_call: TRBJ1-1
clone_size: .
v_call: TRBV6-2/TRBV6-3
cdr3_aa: CASSAKTGPNTEAFF
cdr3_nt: TGTGCCAGCAGTGCCAAGACAGGCCCTAACACTGAAGCTTTCTTT

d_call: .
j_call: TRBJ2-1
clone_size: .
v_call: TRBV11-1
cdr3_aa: CASSGDRGGDNEQFF
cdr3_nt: TGTGCCAGCAGCGGTGACAGGGGAGGGGACAATGAGCAGTTCTTC

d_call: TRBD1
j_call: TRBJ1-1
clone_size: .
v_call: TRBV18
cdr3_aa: CASSPPGTGGDPLGPEAFF
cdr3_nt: TGTGCCAGCTCACCACCGGGGACAGGGGGCGACCCCCTAGGTCCTGAAGCTTTCTTT

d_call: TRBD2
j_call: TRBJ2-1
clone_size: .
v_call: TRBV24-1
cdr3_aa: CATSDPGTSGDNEQFF
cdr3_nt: TGTGCCACCAGTGACCCCGGGACTAGCGGGGACAATGAGCAGTTCTTC

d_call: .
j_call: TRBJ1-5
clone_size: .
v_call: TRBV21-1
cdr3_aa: CASSPCDRTGPNQPQHF
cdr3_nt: TGTGCCAGCAGCCCTTGCGATAGGACAGGGCCCAATCAGCCCCAGCATTTT

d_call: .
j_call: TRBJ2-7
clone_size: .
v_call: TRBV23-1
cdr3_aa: CASSQSRDSPYEQYF
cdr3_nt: TGCGCCAGCAGTCAATCTAGAGACTCCCCCTACGAGCAGTACTTC

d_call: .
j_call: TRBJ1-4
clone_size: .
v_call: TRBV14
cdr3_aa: CASSPRLPREKLFF
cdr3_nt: TGTGCCAGCAGCCCCCGGTTACCAAGAGAAAAACTGTTTTTT

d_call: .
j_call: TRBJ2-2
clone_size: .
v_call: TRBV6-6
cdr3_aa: CASSRPRVGGRTGELFF
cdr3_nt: TGTGCCAGCAGTCGACCCCGGGTTGGGGGCAGGACCGGGGAGCTGTTTTTT

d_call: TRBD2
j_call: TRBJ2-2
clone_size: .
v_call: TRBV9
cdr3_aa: CASSVVAGGSTGELFF
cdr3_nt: TGTGCCAGCAGCGTCGTAGCGGGAGGTAGCACCGGGGAGCTGTTTTTT

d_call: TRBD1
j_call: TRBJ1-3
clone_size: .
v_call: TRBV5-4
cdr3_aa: CAYGQGSMFGNTIYF
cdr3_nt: TGTGCCTATGGACAGGGGTCGATGTTCGGAAACACCATATATTTT

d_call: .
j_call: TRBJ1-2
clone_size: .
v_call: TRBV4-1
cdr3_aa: CASSQDIGGAGGYTF
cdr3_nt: TGCGCCAGCAGCCAAGATATTGGGGGGGCCGGTGGCTACACCTTC

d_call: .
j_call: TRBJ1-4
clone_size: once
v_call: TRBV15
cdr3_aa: CATEQPGSAFEKLFF
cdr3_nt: TGTGCCACCGAACAACCCGGGAGTGCTTTTGAAAAACTGTTTTTT

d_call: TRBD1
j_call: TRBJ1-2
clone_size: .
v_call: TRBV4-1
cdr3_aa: CASSQTNTGVGYTF
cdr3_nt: TGCGCCAGCAGCCAAACGAACACAGGGGTCGGCTACACCTTC

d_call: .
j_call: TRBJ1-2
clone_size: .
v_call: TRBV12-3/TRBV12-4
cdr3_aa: CASSLSRIYGYTF
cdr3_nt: TGTGCCAGCAGTTTGAGCAGGATATATGGCTACACCTTC

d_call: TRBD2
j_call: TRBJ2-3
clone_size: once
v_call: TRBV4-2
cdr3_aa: CASSQEGGTSGTTDTQYF
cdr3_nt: TGTGCCAGCAGCCAAGAGGGGGGGACTAGCGGGACCACAGATACGCAGTATTTT

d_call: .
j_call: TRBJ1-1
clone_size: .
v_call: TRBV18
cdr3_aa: CASSLGHASSGTEAFF
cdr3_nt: TGTGCCAGCTCACTAGGACACGCGTCGAGTGGCACTGAAGCTTTCTTT

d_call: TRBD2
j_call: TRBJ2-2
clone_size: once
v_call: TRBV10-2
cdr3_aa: CASSDPAGGENTGELFF
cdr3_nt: TGCGCCAGCAGTGACCCGGCGGGGGGCGAGAACACCGGGGAGCTGTTTTTT

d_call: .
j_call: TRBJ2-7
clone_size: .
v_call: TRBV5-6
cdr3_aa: CASNQGKDEQYF
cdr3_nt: TGTGCCAGCAACCAGGGGAAGGACGAGCAGTACTTC

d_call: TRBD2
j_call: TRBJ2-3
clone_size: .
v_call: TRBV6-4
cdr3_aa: CASSPGGPGTDTQYF
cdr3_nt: TGTGCCAGCAGTCCGGGGGGGCCGGGCACAGATACGCAGTATTTT

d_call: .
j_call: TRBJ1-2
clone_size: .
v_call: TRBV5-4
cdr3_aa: CASSSLSLLRVYGYTF
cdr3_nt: TGTGCCAGCAGTTCCCTTTCTTTGCTGAGGGTCTATGGCTACACCTTC

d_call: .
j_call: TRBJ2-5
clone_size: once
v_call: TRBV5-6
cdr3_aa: CASSLVADRGGETQYF
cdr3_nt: TGTGCCAGCAGCTTGGTCGCCGACAGGGGAGGGGAGACCCAGTACTTC

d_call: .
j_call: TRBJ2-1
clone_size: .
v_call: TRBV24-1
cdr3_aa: CATGASMGNEQFF
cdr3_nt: TGTGCCACAGGGGCCTCGATGGGCAATGAGCAGTTCTTC

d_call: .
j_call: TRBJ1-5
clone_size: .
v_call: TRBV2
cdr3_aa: CASAGMKSNQPQHF
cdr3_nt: TGTGCCAGTGCAGGGATGAAGAGCAATCAGCCCCAGCATTTT

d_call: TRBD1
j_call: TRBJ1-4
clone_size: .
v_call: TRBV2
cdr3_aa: CASVTGGRNEKLFF
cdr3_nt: TGTGCCAGCGTGACAGGGGGCCGGAATGAAAAACTGTTTTTT

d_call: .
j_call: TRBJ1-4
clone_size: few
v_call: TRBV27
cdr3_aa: CASSFQPVLGEKLFF
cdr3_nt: TGTGCCAGCAGTTTCCAGCCTGTTCTAGGTGAAAAACTGTTTTTT

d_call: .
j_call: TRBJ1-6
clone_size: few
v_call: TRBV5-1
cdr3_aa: CASSLVGPQGPNSPLHF
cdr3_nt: TGCGCCAGCAGCTTGGTTGGACCCCAGGGTCCTAATTCACCCCTCCACTTT

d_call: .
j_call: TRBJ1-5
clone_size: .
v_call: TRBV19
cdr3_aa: CASAQASNQPQHF
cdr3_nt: TGTGCCAGCGCTCAAGCGAGCAATCAGCCCCAGCATTTT

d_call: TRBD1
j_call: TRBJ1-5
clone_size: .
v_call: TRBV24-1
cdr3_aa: CATSDPVPGQGASNQPQHF
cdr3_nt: TGTGCCACCAGTGATCCTGTCCCGGGACAGGGCGCTAGCAATCAGCCCCAGCATTTT

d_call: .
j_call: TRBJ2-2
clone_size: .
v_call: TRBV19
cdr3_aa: CASSKGTGELFF
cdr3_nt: TGTGCCAGTAGTAAGGGGACCGGGGAGCTGTTTTTT

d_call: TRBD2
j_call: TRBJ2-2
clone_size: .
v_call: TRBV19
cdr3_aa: CATKTSGRGVGGELFF
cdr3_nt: TGTGCCACGAAGACTAGCGGGAGAGGGGTCGGCGGGGAGCTGTTTTTT

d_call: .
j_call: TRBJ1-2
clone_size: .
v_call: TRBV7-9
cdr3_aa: CASSLEQTAGGYTF
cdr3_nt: TGTGCCAGCAGCTTAGAGCAGACGGCGGGAGGCTACACCTTC

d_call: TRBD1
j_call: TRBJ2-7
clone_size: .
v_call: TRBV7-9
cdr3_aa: CASSEGTVSSREQYF
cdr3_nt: TGTGCCAGCAGCGAAGGGACAGTCTCTTCGCGGGAGCAGTACTTC

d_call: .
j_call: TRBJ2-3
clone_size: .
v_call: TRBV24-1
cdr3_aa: CATSDWPAVDTQYF
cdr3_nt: TGTGCCACCAGTGATTGGCCTGCCGTAGATACGCAGTATTTT

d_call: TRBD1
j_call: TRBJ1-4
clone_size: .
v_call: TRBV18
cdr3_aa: CASSPQLIRGRGEKLFF
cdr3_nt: TGTGCCAGCTCACCGCAGCTCATCAGGGGGCGAGGCGAAAAACTGTTTTTT

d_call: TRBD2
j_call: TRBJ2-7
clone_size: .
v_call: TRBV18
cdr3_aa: CASSPGLAAGEQYF
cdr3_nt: TGTGCCAGCTCACCGGGACTAGCTGCCGGAGAGCAGTACTTC